The 28 T cell receptor beta chains below all came from one sample that was sequenced in a study of vaccination effects on CD4 cells after COVID-19. Their specific antigens are unknown. ViraFEST expansion of antigen-specific CD4+ T cells with viral peptide pools preceded sequencing. The culture ran for 10 days before CD4+ T cells were isolated. Everyone in the study got two shots of either the BNT162b2 or mRNA-1273 vaccine. Measured with immunoSEQ multiplex PCR; TCRdb has only the in-frame clones, and not every one. The sample lists 35,000 to 45,000 clones, roughly four fifths occurring once. Here the sequenced sample was CD4+ T cells from PBMCs cultured with HCoV-NL63 spike peptides, taken after COVID-19 vaccination. The source of these receptors is a human donor who received a COVID-19 vaccine. Some clones in this sample may be carry-over from other donors' samples.

V gene TRBV5-6 combines with J gene TRBJ1-3; D call uncertain. This CDR3 is built from 14 residues. With 7 bases removed from V and 4 bases from J, the gap between germline ends came to 15 bases. Germline CDR1 SGHDT, CDR2 YYEEEE. CDR3 sequence (DNA): TGTGCCAGCGGCCGTGGTGGTGCCGGAAACACCATATATTTT. Translated: CASGRGGAGNTIYF.

This clone was recorded once. The chain employs TRBV5-1 and TRBJ2-5, with a possible D match to TRBD1 (8 bases). The germline CDR1 and CDR2 sequences are SGHRS and YFSETQ. The CDR3 is 15 amino acids. Trimming removed 0 bases from V and 2 bases from J, with 11 bases in between. The CDR3 DNA follows: TGCGCCAGCAGCTTGGTACAGGGGGGGCAAGAGACCCAGTACTTC. The encoded protein is CASSLVQGGQETQYF.

The chain uses TRBV6-5 and TRBJ1-4; D remains unclear. This CDR3 comprises 11 residues. Trimming removed 6 bases at V and 8 bases at J, with 7 bases between. CDR1 MNHEY and CDR2 SVGAGI come from the germline V gene. The CDR3 nucleotides are TGTGCCAGCAGAACCGCGGAAAAACTGTTTTTT. Translated: CASRTAEKLFF.

The chain employs TRBV13 and TRBJ2-7; 8 positions agree with TRBD1. The CDR3 loop spans 13 amino acids. Looked up from germline, CDR1 is PRHDT and CDR2 is FYEKMQ (reference sequence). V gave up 5 bases and J gave up 8 bases; unmatched junction bases: 8. The CDR3 loop reads CASSQGTGSKQYV. Written as DNA, the CDR3 is TGTGCCAGCAGCCAGGGGACAGGCAGTAAGCAGTACGTC.

This clone was seen a handful of times. Here the CDR3 reads CASSLGDGGDETQYF. In DNA form, the CDR3 reads TGCGCCAGCAGCTTGGGGGACGGGGGAGACGAGACCCAGTACTTC. The rearrangement uses TRBV5-1 and TRBJ2-5; possible D gene TRBD2, 6 bases. V gave up 0 bases and J gave up 5 bases, with 14 bases separating them. The CDR3 has 15 amino acids. CDR1 is SGHRS and CDR2 is YFSETQ in the germline V gene.

This clone appeared a few times. The V call is TRBV7-9, the J call TRBJ2-5, with 8 bases matching TRBD1. The germline V gene encodes CDR1 SEHNR and CDR2 FQNEAQ (reference sequence). V trimming: 4 bases; J trimming: 2 bases; junction bases outside the gene matches: 6. The CDR3 totals 15 residues. This CDR3 is CASSSDRGLQETQYF. The DNA for the CDR3 is TGTGCCAGCAGCTCCGACAGGGGCTTACAAGAGACCCAGTACTTC.

The rearrangement links TRBV6-6 to TRBJ1-6, with 10 bases lining up with TRBD1. Germline lookup yields CDR1 MNHNY and CDR2 SVGAGI (reference sequence). This CDR3 spans 14 amino acids. J was trimmed by 6 bases and V by 8 bases; bases with no gene match: 4. The CDR3 coding sequence is TGTGCCAGCTGGGACAGGGGCCGTAATTCACCCCTCCACTTT. Its protein product is CASWDRGRNSPLHF.

V usage is TRBV5-6 and J usage is TRBJ1-2, with D possibly TRBD1 on 5 matching bases. Germline values: CDR1 SGHDT, CDR2 YYEEEE. The V gene lost 1 base and the J gene lost 1 base, with 11 bases spanning the gap. The CDR3 is made up of 15 amino acids. The chain's CDR3 is CASSLSGTVNYGYTF. CDR3 nucleotide sequence: TGTGCCAGCAGCTTGTCCGGGACGGTTAACTATGGCTACACCTTC.

The chain is built from TRBV27 and TRBJ2-3; TRBD2 matches at 8 bases. CDR1 is MNHEY, CDR2 SMNVEV, per germline (reference sequence). Trimming took 3 bases from V and 4 from J; bases not matched to a gene: 6. The CDR3 has 15 amino acids. CDR3 in amino acids: CASSFRRGAADTQYF. The CDR3 DNA follows: TGTGCCAGCAGTTTCCGGCGGGGGGCGGCAGATACGCAGTATTTT.

The chain recombines TRBV29-1 with TRBJ1-1; no firm D call. Trimming stripped 5 bases from V and 1 base from J, with 5 bases between. CDR3 length: 11 amino acids. Germline V CDR1 and CDR2: SQVTM, ANQGSEA. The CDR3 spells CSVPGNTEAFF. The CDR3, as DNA: TGCAGCGTTCCTGGGAACACTGAAGCTTTCTTT.

This rearrangement joins TRBV19 to TRBJ1-5, with 10 nucleotides matching TRBD1. This CDR3 region has 18 residues. Germline assignment: CDR1 LNHDA and CDR2 SQIVND (reference sequence). With V trimmed by 5 bases and J by 1 base, 11 bases remained unmatched. The CDR3 here is CASSASGQGMWSNQPQHF. In DNA, the CDR3 is TGTGCCAGTAGTGCCTCGGGACAGGGGATGTGGAGCAATCAGCCCCAGCATTTT.

This clone was counted only a few times. V is TRBV3-1 (or the pseudogene TRBV3-2) and J is TRBJ1-6; TRBD1 matches 7 bases. Germline V gene data show CDR1 as LGHDT and CDR2 as YNNKEL (reference sequence). The CDR3 has 14 residues. V lost 5 bases to trimming and J lost 6 bases; unmatched junction nucleotides: 4. The CDR3 here is CASSLRQGNSPLHF. The CDR3 nucleotides are TGTGCCAGCAGCTTAAGACAGGGTAATTCACCCCTCCACTTT.

This chain joins TRBV12-2 and TRBJ2-5; the table's D call, TRBD2, has no DNA check behind it. TRBV12-2 is a pseudogene segment. This CDR3 is built from 18 residues. The CDR3 loop reads CASRFATSGGEIAETQYF. The CDR3 nucleotides read TGTGCAAGTCGCTTCGCGACTAGCGGGGGGGAAATAGCGGAGACCCAGTACTTC.

The J gene is TRBJ2-1, the V gene TRBV7-6, with 7 bases identical to TRBD2. The junction had 5 bases not matched to a gene; V was cut back by 6 bases and J by 0 bases. This CDR3 is 15 amino acids long. The germline V gene encodes CDR1 SGHVS and CDR2 FNYEAQ. The CDR3 loop is CASSLRGSSYNEQFF. Written as DNA, the CDR3 is TGTGCCAGCAGTTTGCGGGGGAGCTCCTACAATGAGCAGTTCTTC.

J is TRBJ1-2 and V is TRBV7-9, with D possibly TRBD1 on 5 matching bases. The germline gives CDR1 SEHNR, CDR2 FQNEAQ (reference sequence). This CDR3 contains 11 residues. V lost 4 bases, J lost 12 bases, and 12 bases lay in between. CDR3 residues: CASSSGRRDTF. CDR3 sequence (DNA): TGTGCCAGCAGCTCGGGACGGCGCGACACCTTC.

This clone was seen just once. V is TRBV27 and J is TRBJ1-1, with TRBD1 identical over 12 bases. J was trimmed by 3 bases and V by 6 bases; bases with no gene match: 8. The CDR3 has 16 residues. CDR1 is MNHEY, CDR2 SMNVEV, per germline (reference sequence). The CDR3 loop is CASSSGTGGGDTEAFF. The CDR3 region has the DNA TGTGCCAGCAGCTCCGGGACAGGGGGCGGGGACACTGAAGCTTTCTTT.

The CDR3 sequence is CASSVITDTQYF. The CDR3, as DNA: TGTGCCAGCAGTGTTATCACAGATACGCAGTATTTT. The chain is built from TRBV6-6 and TRBJ2-3; D unresolved. Trimming left V 5 bases short and J 2 bases short, with 5 bases between. Germline loops: CDR1 MNHNY, CDR2 SVGAGI (reference sequence). The CDR3 loop spans 12 amino acids.

The rearrangement links TRBV11-2 to TRBJ2-1; 8 positions agree with TRBD1. J lost 0 bases, V lost 0 bases, and 1 base had no gene match. Germline CDR1 is SGHAT and CDR2 is FQNNGV. The CDR3 has 16 amino acids. The CDR3 coding sequence is TGTGCCAGCAGCTTAGAACAGGGGGTCTCCTACAATGAGCAGTTCTTC. This sequence encodes CASSLEQGVSYNEQFF. The variable domain in full, with the rest retrieved from reference TRBV11-2 and TRBJ2-1, is EAGVAQSPRYKIIEKRQSVAFWCNPISGHATLYWYQQILGQGPKLLIQFQNNGVVDDSQLPKDRFSAERLKGVDSTLKIQPAKLEDSAVYLCASSLEQGVSYNEQFFGPGTRLTVL.

This chain joins TRBV24-1 and TRBJ1-2; D might be TRBD1 (5 bases). The CDR3 runs to 14 residues. V was pared by 4 bases and J by 3 bases, with 11 bases between. CDR1 and CDR2 (germline): KGHDR, SFDVKD. The CDR3: CATSDSGTHYGYTF. The CDR3 DNA sequence: TGTGCCACCAGTGACTCCGGGACGCACTATGGCTACACCTTC.

The rearrangement joins TRBV7-3 to TRBJ2-3, with TRBD1 identical over 9 bases. The trim removed 3 bases at V and 5 bases at J, leaving 3 bases unmatched. CDR3 length equals 14 residues. The germline V gene encodes CDR1 SGHTA and CDR2 FQGTGA. The DNA of the CDR3 is TGTGCCAGCAGCTTGGGACAGGGAGAAGATACGCAGTATTTT. It yields the protein CASSLGQGEDTQYF.

The CDR3, as DNA: TGCAGCGTTGAAGGCATGCTCGGGACAGGGGGTAGGAGTAGCTCTGGAAACACCATATATTTT. This gives the protein CSVEGMLGTGGRSSSGNTIYF. V gene TRBV29-1 combines with J gene TRBJ1-3; 11 bases are shared with TRBD1. There are 21 residues in the CDR3. Germline values: CDR1 SQVTM, CDR2 ANQGSEA. With 1 base clipped from V and 0 bases from J, the junction kept 17 bases outside the gene matches.

The chain employs TRBV20-1 and TRBJ2-5; 8 bases map to TRBD1. Germline loops: CDR1 DFQATT, CDR2 SNEGSKA (reference sequence). CDR3 size: 14 residues. Unmatched junction bases numbered 6, after V lost 3 bases and J lost 3 bases. The CDR3 region is CSASKATGEETQYF. The CDR3 DNA sequence: TGCAGTGCTAGTAAGGCGACAGGGGAAGAGACCCAGTACTTC.

The rearrangement uses TRBV3-1 (or the pseudogene TRBV3-2) and TRBJ1-6; possible D gene TRBD1, 6 bases. With 0 bases removed from V and 5 bases from J, the gap between germline ends came to 17 bases. Germline V CDR1 and CDR2: LGHDT, YNNKEL (reference sequence). The CDR3 spans 18 residues. CDR3 bases: TGTGCCAGCAGCCAAGATTATGTAGGGGGGCGGGATAATTCACCCCTCCACTTT. Translating gives CASSQDYVGGRDNSPLHF.

The gene calls are TRBV4-3 and TRBJ1-1; unclear D gene. Trimming pared 3 bases from V and 2 bases from J, leaving 10 bases between. Germline values: CDR1 LGHNA, CDR2 YSLEER. The CDR3 loop spans 14 amino acids. The CDR3 loop reads CASSQTGTNTEAFF. DNA of the CDR3: TGCGCCAGCAGCCAGACTGGCACAAACACTGAAGCTTTCTTT.

This clone has a handful of counts. The CDR3 DNA reads TGTGCCAGCAGTTCCCGACAGGGTAGGCCCGGGGAGCTGTTTTTT. Encoded protein: CASSSRQGRPGELFF. The chain joins TRBV27 to TRBJ2-2; 7 nucleotides match TRBD1. The ends lost 4 bases at V and 6 bases at J; junction bases unmatched: 8. Germline values: CDR1 MNHEY, CDR2 SMNVEV (reference sequence). There are 15 residues in the CDR3.

The chain links TRBV19 to TRBJ1-2, with 9 bases that match TRBD1. The germline gives CDR1 LNHDA, CDR2 SQIVND (reference sequence). The CDR3 is made up of 15 amino acids. V shed 4 bases, J shed 4 bases, and the junction held 7 bases outside the gene matches. CDR3: CASSSGQGRIYGYTF. DNA for the CDR3: TGTGCCAGTAGTAGCGGACAGGGGAGAATCTATGGCTACACCTTC.

Only one count was recorded for this clone. This rearrangement joins TRBV5-1 to TRBJ2-4; no definite D call. The CDR3 has 14 residues. CDR1 is SGHRS and CDR2 is YFSETQ in the germline V gene. V was shortened by 1 base and J by 5 bases, with 10 bases between the two germline ends. The CDR3 region is CASSLSGFQNIQYF. As DNA, the CDR3 is TGCGCCAGCAGCTTGTCTGGGTTCCAAAACATTCAGTACTTC.

The chain combines TRBV5-1 with TRBJ1-4; 8 bases are shared with TRBD1. Germline V gives CDR1 SGHRS, CDR2 YFSETQ. The CDR3 has 14 residues. Trimming took 4 bases from V and 8 from J; bases not matched to a gene: 7. The CDR3 bases are TGCGCCAGCAGCACGGGGACAGGTGCGGAAAAACTGTTTTTT. Translation gives CASSTGTGAEKLFF.